This T cell receptor (beta chain) is drawn from a study of T cell responses to AZD1222 COVID-19 vaccine. Study-level findings and limits: In all cases, repertoires were sampled only after the peak T cell response. White British donors predominated, females outnumbered males, and clonal diversity was possibly underestimated.

Between the trimmed V and J ends, which lost 4 bases and 5 bases, there was a span of 18 bases. The germline V gene has CDR1 LNHDA and CDR2 SQIVND (reference sequence). This CDR3 region has 17 residues. Produced via immunoSEQ multiplex PCR; TCRdb's table is partial and in-frame only. Here the sample spans some 74,000 clones, roughly nine tenths being singletons. To note about this clone: The target antigen is unknown.

This specimen was peripheral blood, taken 28 days after the second AZD1222 dose. The clonotype originates from an adult who received the AZD1222 COVID-19 vaccine. This chain connects TRBV19 to TRBJ1-6; a possible D gene is TRBD1 (6 bases). The CDR3 protein is CASSRGARGPNNSPLHF. CDR3 bases: TGTGCCAGTAGTAGGGGGGCTCGCGGCCCAAATAATTCACCCCTCCACTTT.